These 22 T cell receptor beta chains share one sample of origin, sequenced in a study of cytomegalovirus exposure and HLA in healthy donors (dated by TCRdb to about 2017). The receptor library was made with the immunoSEQ multiplex PCR assay. The multiplex PCR relied on a mix of 60 forward primers for TCR Vbeta segments and 13 reverse primers for TCR Jbeta segments. Sourced from immuneACCESS, this table was stored by TCRdb with only in-frame sequences that have V and J called. A share of the clones is absent; for the studies checked, an unresolved V gene accounts for under half, and the remainder has no known explanation. For this sample there are around 180,000 clones; 60% to 80% appear just once. Around 14% of the sample is taken by the ten largest. Sequenced: PBMCs. Source of these receptors: a woman in her fifties or sixties in good health and CMV-seropositive.

This clone was observed a single time. The rearrangement joins TRBV27 to TRBJ1-2, with D perhaps matching TRBD1 (5 bases). The CDR3 contains 14 residues. Looked up from germline, CDR1 is MNHEY and CDR2 is SMNVEV (reference sequence). The ends were cut back, 5 bases at V and 2 bases at J, with 12 bases in the middle. CDR3 loop: CASSPTGVNYGYTF. In DNA, the CDR3 is TGTGCCAGCAGTCCAACAGGTGTCAACTATGGCTACACCTTC.

The rearrangement links TRBV25-1 to TRBJ1-6, with D uncertain. Looked up from germline, CDR1 is MGHDK and CDR2 is SYGVNS. This CDR3 contains 13 residues. Trimming shortened V by 1 base and J by 10 bases, and 8 bases separated the two germline ends. The CDR3 sequence is CASSELTNSPLHF. CDR3 in DNA: TGTGCCAGCAGTGAATTGACTAACTCACCCCTCCACTTT. Based on the CDR3 plus reference TRBV25-1 and TRBJ1-6, the full variable domain is EADIYQTPRYLVIGTGKKITLECSQTMGHDKMYWYQQDPGMELHLIHYSYGVNSTEKGDLSSESTVSRIRTEHFPLTLESARPSHTSQYLCASSELTNSPLHFGNGTRLTVT.

V is TRBV5-1 and J is TRBJ1-1; D may be TRBD1 (5 bases). Germline values: CDR1 SGHRS, CDR2 YFSETQ. The V and J ends lost 4 bases and 3 bases respectively, with 16 bases between them. The CDR3 runs 15 residues. The CDR3 here is CASSLTPTDYTEAFF. In DNA form, the CDR3 reads TGCGCCAGCAGCCTCACACCGACAGACTACACTGAAGCTTTCTTT.

The chain employs TRBV14 and TRBJ2-2; D remains ambiguous. The germline CDR1 and CDR2 sequences are SGHDN and FVKESK. The CDR3 sequence is 16 residues long. The V and J ends lost 0 bases and 0 bases respectively, with 8 bases between them. This CDR3 is CASSQEPVSNTGELFF. CDR3 DNA: TGTGCCAGCAGCCAAGAGCCAGTCTCGAACACCGGGGAGCTGTTTTTT.

This clone was seen a handful of times. The CDR3: CASRDSGGALETQYF. The CDR3, as DNA: TGCGCCAGCAGAGATAGCGGGGGGGCCTTAGAGACCCAGTACTTC. V is TRBV10-2 and J is TRBJ2-5; 11 positions agree with TRBD2. This CDR3 contains 15 residues. With V trimmed by 6 bases and J by 4 bases, 7 bases remained unmatched. Germline values: CDR1 WSHSY, CDR2 SAAADI.

The V and J genes are TRBV4-1 and TRBJ2-7; 10 bases map to TRBD1. V lost 2 bases, J lost 2 bases, and 9 bases stayed unmatched. The V gene's germline CDR1 is MGHRA and CDR2 YSYEKL. This CDR3 is built from 17 residues. The CDR3 here is CASSQYGADRGTYEQYF. CDR3 nucleotides: TGCGCCAGCAGCCAATATGGGGCGGACAGGGGGACCTACGAGCAGTACTTC.

J is TRBJ1-5 and V is TRBV30, with D maybe TRBD1 (6 bases). The CDR3 has 16 residues. Germline assignment: CDR1 GTSNPN and CDR2 SVGIG (reference sequence). The V end was cut by 2 bases, the J end by 0 bases, with 14 bases between. The CDR3 reads CAWSPQGYYSNQPQHF. The CDR3 DNA follows: TGTGCCTGGAGTCCACAGGGATATTATAGCAATCAGCCCCAGCATTTT.

This chain joins TRBV5-5 and TRBJ1-2; tentatively, D is TRBD1 (6 bases). This CDR3 is 15 amino acids long. Germline V lookup: CDR1 SGHKS, CDR2 YYEKEE (reference sequence). Trimming removed 1 base at V and 2 bases at J, with 12 bases between. CDR3 bases: TGTGCCAGCAGCTTGTTCCTGGACAGCAACTATGGCTACACCTTC. This encodes CASSLFLDSNYGYTF.

The chain carries TRBV29-1 and TRBJ2-2, with TRBD2 as a possible D gene (6 bases). The CDR3 has 13 residues. V dropped 6 bases and J dropped 6 bases, with 14 bases sitting between them. Germline CDR1 reads SQVTM; CDR2 reads ANQGSEA. The CDR3 nucleotides are TGCAGCGTCACTCTAGGAGGGTCCGGGGAGCTGTTTTTT. Its protein is CSVTLGGSGELFF.

The chain couples TRBV9 to TRBJ2-2; D is unclear. There are 16 residues in the CDR3. Germline lookup yields CDR1 SGDLS and CDR2 YYNGEE. The V gene lost 0 bases and the J gene lost 0 bases, with 9 bases spanning the gap. The CDR3 loop reads CASSVEVLANTGELFF. In DNA, the CDR3 is TGTGCCAGCAGCGTAGAGGTGCTAGCGAACACCGGGGAGCTGTTTTTT. Together with reference TRBV9 and TRBJ2-2, the CDR3 gives the full variable domain: DSGVTQTPKHLITATGQRVTLRCSPRSGDLSVYWYQQSLDQGLQFLIQYYNGEERAKGNILERFSAQQFPDLHSELNLSSLELGDSALYFCASSVEVLANTGELFFGEGSRLTVL.

V is TRBV2 and J is TRBJ2-5, with TRBD1 identical over 10 bases. The J segment lost 2 bases and the V segment lost 4 bases, leaving 4 bases of the junction unmatched. This CDR3 spans 15 amino acids. Germline-derived CDR1 and CDR2 are SNHLY and FYNNEI. The CDR3 sequence is CASSAGQGIQETQYF. The CDR3, as DNA: TGTGCCAGCAGTGCGGGACAGGGGATACAAGAGACCCAGTACTTC.

V usage is TRBV7-6 and J usage is TRBJ1-1; 8 positions match TRBD1. Unmatched junction bases numbered 5, after V lost 5 bases and J lost 0 bases. Germline assignment: CDR1 SGHVS and CDR2 FNYEAQ. The CDR3 contains 15 residues. The CDR3 sequence: CASSPRQGMNTEAFF. The CDR3, as DNA: TGTGCCAGCAGCCCGAGACAGGGGATGAACACTGAAGCTTTCTTT.

The chain has TRBV11-3 and TRBJ1-2, with 8 nucleotides matching TRBD1. With V trimmed by 1 base and J by 12 bases, 1 base remained unmatched. CDR1 SGHNT and CDR2 YENEEA come from the germline V gene. The CDR3 length is 11 residues. CDR3 amino acids: CASSLGQGNTF. The DNA for the CDR3 is TGTGCCAGCAGCTTAGGACAGGGGAACACCTTC.

The chain combines TRBV30 with TRBJ1-4; no definite D call. The CDR3 runs 13 residues. Trimming removed 1 base from V and 6 bases from J, with 9 bases in between. CDR1 is GTSNPN, CDR2 SVGIG, per germline (reference sequence). The CDR3 DNA sequence: TGTGCCTGGAGTGCCCCCGGGGATGAAAAACTGTTTTTT. It translates to CAWSAPGDEKLFF.

The chain is built from TRBV19 and TRBJ1-5, with TRBD1 as a possible D gene (5 bases). The CDR3 length is 13 residues. Per germline, CDR1 LNHDA and CDR2 SQIVND (reference sequence). V was pared by 2 bases and J by 6 bases, with 8 bases between. CDR3 sequence reads: CASSIQGPQPQHF. The CDR3 DNA reads TGTGCCAGTAGTATACAGGGTCCTCAGCCCCAGCATTTT.

The genes are TRBV30 and TRBJ2-3; possible D gene TRBD2, 6 bases. Germline V gene lookup returns CDR1 GTSNPN and CDR2 SVGIG (reference sequence). The CDR3 covers 16 residues. The ends were cut back, 0 bases at V and 4 bases at J, with 17 bases in the middle. This CDR3 is CAWSVGPGRFADTQYF. The CDR3 coding sequence is TGTGCCTGGAGTGTAGGCCCAGGGAGGTTTGCAGATACGCAGTATTTT.

The V and J genes are TRBV5-6 and TRBJ1-2; D gene unclear. The CDR3 is 16 residues long. CDR1 is SGHDT, CDR2 YYEEEE, per germline. The V gene lost 2 bases and the J gene lost 0 bases, with 14 bases spanning the gap. CDR3 bases: TGTGCCAGCAGCTTAATCGAGGTCCTAGCTAACTATGGCTACACCTTC. It codes for CASSLIEVLANYGYTF.

The rearrangement uses TRBV7-9 and TRBJ1-4; a weak D match, TRBD1 (6 bases). Trimming took 6 bases from V and 8 from J, leaving 25 bases between them. Germline V gene sequence: CDR1 SEHNR, CDR2 FQNEAQ (reference sequence). CDR3 length: 17 amino acids. CDR3 sequence (DNA): TGTGCCAGCAGTTGGGACCTGGGACAACAAGGTCGAGAAAAACTGTTTTTT. Residues: CASSWDLGQQGREKLFF.

The chain recombines TRBV5-4 with TRBJ1-3, with D perhaps TRBD1 (5 bases). Per germline, CDR1 SGHNT and CDR2 YYREEE (reference sequence). CDR3 length: 16 residues. V was shortened by 2 bases and J by 3 bases, with 15 bases between the two germline ends. CDR3 in DNA: TGTGCCAGCAGCTTCACTTCGAGGGGACTTGGAAACACCATATATTTT. It yields the protein CASSFTSRGLGNTIYF.

A few counts support this clone. The chain carries TRBV4-2 and TRBJ2-1; 7 bases are shared with TRBD2. This CDR3 has 16 residues. The J segment lost 3 bases and the V segment lost 0 bases, leaving 5 bases of the junction unmatched. Germline lookup yields CDR1 LGHNA and CDR2 YNFKEQ. The CDR3 sequence: CASSQDNLADYNEQFF. The CDR3 nucleotides read TGTGCCAGCAGCCAAGATAACCTAGCGGACTACAATGAGCAGTTCTTC.

The chain combines TRBV7-9 with TRBJ1-2, with D tentatively TRBD1 (6 bases). The germline V and J ends were trimmed by 1 base and 7 bases, with 13 bases remaining between them. The germline V gene encodes CDR1 SEHNR and CDR2 FQNEAQ (reference sequence). The CDR3 is 14 residues long. CDR3 nucleotide sequence: TGTGCCAGCAGCTTAGAGGGGGGGCCGTTTGGCTACACCTTC. Translation: CASSLEGGPFGYTF. Full variable domain (missing parts from reference TRBV7-9 and TRBJ1-2): DTGVSQNPRHKITKRGQNVTFRCDPISEHNRLYWYRQTLGQGPEFLTYFQNEAQLEKSRLLSDRFSAERPKGSFSTLEIQRTEQGDSAMYLCASSLEGGPFGYTFGSGTRLTVV.

The V and J genes are TRBV9 and TRBJ2-5; tentatively, D is TRBD1 (6 bases). Germline-derived CDR1 and CDR2 are SGDLS and YYNGEE. The V and J ends lost 1 base and 5 bases respectively, with 15 bases between them. The CDR3 totals 15 residues. The CDR3 bases are TGTGCCAGCAGCGTAACCCAGACAGGCGGGGAGACCCAGTACTTC. It specifies CASSVTQTGGETQYF.